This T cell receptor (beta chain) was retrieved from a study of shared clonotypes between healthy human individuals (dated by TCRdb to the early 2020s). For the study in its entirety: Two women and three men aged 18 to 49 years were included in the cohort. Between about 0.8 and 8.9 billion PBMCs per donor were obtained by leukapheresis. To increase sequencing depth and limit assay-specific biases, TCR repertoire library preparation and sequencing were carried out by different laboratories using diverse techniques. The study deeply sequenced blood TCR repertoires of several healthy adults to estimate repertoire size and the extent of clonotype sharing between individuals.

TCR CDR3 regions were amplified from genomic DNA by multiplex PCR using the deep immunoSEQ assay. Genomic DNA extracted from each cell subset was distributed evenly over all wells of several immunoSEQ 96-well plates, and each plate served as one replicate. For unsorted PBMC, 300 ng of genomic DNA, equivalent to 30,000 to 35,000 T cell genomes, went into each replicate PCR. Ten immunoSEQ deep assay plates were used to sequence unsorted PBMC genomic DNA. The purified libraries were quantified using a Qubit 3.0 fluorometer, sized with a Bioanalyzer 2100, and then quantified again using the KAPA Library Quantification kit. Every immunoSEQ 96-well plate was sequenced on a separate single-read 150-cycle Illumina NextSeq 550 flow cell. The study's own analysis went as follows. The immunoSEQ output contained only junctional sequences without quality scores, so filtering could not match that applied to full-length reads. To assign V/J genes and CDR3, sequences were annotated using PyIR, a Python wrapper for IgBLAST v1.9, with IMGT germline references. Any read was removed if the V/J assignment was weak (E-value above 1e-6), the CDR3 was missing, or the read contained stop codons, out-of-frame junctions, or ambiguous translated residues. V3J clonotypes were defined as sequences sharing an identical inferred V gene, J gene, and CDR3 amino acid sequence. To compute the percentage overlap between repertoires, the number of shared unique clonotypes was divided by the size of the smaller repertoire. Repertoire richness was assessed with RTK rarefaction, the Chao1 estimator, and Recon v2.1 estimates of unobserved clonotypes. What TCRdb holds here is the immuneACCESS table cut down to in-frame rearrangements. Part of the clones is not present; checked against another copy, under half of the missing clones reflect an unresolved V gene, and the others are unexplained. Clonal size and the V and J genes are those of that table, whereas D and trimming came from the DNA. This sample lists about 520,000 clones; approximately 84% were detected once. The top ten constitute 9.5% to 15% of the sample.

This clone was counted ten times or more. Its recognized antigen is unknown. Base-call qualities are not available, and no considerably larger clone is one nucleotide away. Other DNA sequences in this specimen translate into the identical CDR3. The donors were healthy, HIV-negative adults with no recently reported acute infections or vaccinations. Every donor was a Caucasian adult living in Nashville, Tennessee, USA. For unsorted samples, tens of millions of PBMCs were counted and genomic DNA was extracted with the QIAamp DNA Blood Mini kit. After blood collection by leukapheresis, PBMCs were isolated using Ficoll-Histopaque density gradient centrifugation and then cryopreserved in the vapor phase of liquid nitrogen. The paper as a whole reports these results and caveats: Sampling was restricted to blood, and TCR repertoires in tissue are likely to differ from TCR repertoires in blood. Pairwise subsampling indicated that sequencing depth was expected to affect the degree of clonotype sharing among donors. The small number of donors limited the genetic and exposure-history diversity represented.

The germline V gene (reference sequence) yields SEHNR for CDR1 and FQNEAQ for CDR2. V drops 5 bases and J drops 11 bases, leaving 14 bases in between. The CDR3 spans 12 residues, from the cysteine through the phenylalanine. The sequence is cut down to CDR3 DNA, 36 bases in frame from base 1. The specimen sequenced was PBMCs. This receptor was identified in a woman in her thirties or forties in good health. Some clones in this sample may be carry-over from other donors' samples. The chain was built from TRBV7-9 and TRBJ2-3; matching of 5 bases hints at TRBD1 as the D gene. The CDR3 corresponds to CASSPQGTGQYF. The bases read TGTGCCAGCAGCCCTCAGGGAACTGGGCAGTATTTT.